The subject of this entry is one T cell receptor (beta chain). The antigen is undetermined. From germline, CDR1 is SQVTM and CDR2 ANQGSEA. V gave up 7 bases and J gave up 6 bases; unmatched junction bases: 15. This CDR3 region has 15 residues. The data were taken from a study of cytomegalovirus exposure and HLA in healthy donors. Study outcomes and limitations: Some V segments could not be told apart, so they were left out, TRBV6-2 and TRBV6-3 among them.

It was with 60 Vbeta and 13 Jbeta primers that the PCR ran. Using immunoSEQ multiplex PCR, the repertoire was profiled, and TCRdb retains in-frame clones only, with some absent. This sample's table reports around 100,000 clones. The TCR comes from a man between 40 and 49 years old in good health and CMV-seropositive. Sample: PBMCs. J is TRBJ2-3 and V is TRBV29-1; 8 nucleotides line up with TRBD2. The CDR3 spells CSAKYITGGPDTQYF. The CDR3 region has the DNA TGCAGCGCCAAGTATATAACGGGAGGGCCGGATACGCAGTATTTT.